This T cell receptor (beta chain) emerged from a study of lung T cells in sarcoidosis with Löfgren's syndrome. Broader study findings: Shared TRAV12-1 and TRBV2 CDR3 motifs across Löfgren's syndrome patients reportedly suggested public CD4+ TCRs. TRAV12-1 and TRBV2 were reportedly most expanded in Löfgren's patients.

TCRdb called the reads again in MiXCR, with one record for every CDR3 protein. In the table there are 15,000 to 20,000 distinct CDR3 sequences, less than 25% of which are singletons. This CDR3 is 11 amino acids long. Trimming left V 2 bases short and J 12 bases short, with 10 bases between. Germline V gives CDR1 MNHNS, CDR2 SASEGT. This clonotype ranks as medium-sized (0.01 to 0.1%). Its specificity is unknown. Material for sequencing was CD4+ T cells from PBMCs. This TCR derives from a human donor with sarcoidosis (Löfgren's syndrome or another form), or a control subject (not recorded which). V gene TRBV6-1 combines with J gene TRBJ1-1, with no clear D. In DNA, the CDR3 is TGTGCCAGCAGTGAATCTGTGGAGACTTTCTTT. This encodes CASSESVETFF.